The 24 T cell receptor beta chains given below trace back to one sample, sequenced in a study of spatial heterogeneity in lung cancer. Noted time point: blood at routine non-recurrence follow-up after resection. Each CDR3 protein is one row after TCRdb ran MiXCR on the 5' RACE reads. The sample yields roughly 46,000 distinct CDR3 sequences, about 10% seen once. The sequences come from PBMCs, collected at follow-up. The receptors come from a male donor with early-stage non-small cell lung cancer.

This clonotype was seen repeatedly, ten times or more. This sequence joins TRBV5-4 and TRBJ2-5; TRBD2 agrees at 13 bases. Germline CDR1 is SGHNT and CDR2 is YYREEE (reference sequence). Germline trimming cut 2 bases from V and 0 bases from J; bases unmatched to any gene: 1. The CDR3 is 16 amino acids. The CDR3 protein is CASSFGLAGDQETQYF. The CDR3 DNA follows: TGTGCCAGCAGCTTCGGACTAGCGGGAGACCAAGAGACCCAGTACTTC. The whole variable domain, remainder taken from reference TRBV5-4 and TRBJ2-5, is ETGVTQSPTHLIKTRGQQVTLRCSSQSGHNTVSWYQQALGQGPQFIFQYYREEENGRGNFPPRFSGLQFPNYSSELNVNALELDDSALYLCASSFGLAGDQETQYFGPGTRLLVL.

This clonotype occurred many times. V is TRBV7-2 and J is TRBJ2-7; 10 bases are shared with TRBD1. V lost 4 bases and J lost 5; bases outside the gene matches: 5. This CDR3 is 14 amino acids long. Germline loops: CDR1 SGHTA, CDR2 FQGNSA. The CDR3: CASSSPGTGDEQYF. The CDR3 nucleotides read TGTGCCAGCAGCTCGCCCGGGACAGGGGACGAGCAGTACTTC.

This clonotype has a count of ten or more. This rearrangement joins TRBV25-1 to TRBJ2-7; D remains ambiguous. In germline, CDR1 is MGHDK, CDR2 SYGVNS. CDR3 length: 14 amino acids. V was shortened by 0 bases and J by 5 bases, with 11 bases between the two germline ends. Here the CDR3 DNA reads TGTGCCAGCAGTGAATATGGGCAGGTCCACGAGCAGTACTTC. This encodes CASSEYGQVHEQYF.

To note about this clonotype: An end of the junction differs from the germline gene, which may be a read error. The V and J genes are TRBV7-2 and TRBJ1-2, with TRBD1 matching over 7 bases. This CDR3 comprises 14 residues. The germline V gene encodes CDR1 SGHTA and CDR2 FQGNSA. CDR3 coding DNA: TGTGCCAGCAGCTCTACCGGGACAGCCTATGACTACACCTTC. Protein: CASSSTGTAYDYTF.

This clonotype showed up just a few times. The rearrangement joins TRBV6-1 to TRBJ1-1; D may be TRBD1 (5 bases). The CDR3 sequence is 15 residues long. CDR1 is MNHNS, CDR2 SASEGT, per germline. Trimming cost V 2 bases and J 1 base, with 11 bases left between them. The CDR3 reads CASSEFGRANTEAFF. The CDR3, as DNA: TGTGCCAGCAGTGAATTTGGCAGGGCGAACACTGAAGCTTTCTTT.

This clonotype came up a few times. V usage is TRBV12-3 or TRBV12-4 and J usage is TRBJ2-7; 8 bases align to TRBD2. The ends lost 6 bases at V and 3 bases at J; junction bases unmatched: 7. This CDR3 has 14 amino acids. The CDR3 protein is CASRSGLAGYEQYF. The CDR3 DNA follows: TGTGCCAGCAGGTCCGGACTAGCAGGCTACGAGCAGTACTTC.

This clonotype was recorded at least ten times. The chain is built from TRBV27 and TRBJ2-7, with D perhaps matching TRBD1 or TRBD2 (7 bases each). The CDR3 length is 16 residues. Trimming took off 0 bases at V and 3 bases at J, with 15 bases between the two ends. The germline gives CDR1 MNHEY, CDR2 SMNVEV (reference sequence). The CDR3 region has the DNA TGTGCCAGCAGTTTATCCCCGACAGGGAGGGTCTACGAGCAGTACTTC. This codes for CASSLSPTGRVYEQYF.

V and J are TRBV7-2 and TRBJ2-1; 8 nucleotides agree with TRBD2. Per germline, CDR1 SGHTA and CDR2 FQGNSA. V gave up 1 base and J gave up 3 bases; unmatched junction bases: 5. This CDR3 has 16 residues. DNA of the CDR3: TGTGCCAGCAGCTTAGTAGGCCTAGCGGGCTACAATGAGCAGTTCTTC. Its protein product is CASSLVGLAGYNEQFF.

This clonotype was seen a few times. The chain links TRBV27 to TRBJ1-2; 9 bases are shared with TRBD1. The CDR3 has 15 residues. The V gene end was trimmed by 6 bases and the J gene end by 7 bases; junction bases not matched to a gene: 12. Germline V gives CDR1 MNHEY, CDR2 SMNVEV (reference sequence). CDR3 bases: TGTGCCAGCAGGAAGCAAAGGACAGGGGTCGCTGGCTACACCTTC. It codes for CASRKQRTGVAGYTF.

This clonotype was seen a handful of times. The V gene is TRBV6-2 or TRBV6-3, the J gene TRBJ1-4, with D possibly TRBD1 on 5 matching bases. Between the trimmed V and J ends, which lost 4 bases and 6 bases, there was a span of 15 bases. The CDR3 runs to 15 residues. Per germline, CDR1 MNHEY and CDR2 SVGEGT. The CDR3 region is CASSSTGLRDEKLFF. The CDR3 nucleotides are TGTGCCAGCAGTTCAACAGGATTGCGCGATGAAAAACTGTTTTTT.

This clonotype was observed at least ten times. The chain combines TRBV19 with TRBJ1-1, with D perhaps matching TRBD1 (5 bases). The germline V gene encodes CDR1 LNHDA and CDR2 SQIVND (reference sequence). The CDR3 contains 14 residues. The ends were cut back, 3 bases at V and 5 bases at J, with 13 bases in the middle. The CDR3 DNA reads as TGTGCCAGTAGTATTTCTCCCGGGGGTACTGAAGCTTTCTTT. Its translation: CASSISPGGTEAFF. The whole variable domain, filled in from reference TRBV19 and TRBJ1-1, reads DGGITQSPKYLFRKEGQNVTLSCEQNLNHDAMYWYRQDPGQGLRLIYYSQIVNDFQKGDIAEGYSVSREKKESFPLTVTSAQKNPTAFYLCASSISPGGTEAFFGQGTRLTVV.

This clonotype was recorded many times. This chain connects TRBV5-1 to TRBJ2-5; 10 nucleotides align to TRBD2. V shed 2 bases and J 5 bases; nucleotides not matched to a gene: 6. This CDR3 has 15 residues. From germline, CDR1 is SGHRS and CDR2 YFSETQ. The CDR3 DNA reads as TGCGCCAGCAGCTTAGGACTAGCGGTGGGGGAGACCCAGTACTTC. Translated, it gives CASSLGLAVGETQYF.

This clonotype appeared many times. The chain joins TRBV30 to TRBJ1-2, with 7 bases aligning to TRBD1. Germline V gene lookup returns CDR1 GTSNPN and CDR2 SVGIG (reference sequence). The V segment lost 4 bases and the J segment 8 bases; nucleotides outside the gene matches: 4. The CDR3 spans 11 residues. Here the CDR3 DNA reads TGTGCCTGGAAGGGGGCTGGCGGCTACACCTTC. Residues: CAWKGAGGYTF.

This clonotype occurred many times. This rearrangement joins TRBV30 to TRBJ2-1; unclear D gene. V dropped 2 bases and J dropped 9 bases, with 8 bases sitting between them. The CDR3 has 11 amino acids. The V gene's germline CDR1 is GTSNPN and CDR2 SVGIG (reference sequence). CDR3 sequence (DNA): TGTGCCTGGAGTTTAAGGATTGAGCAGTTCTTC. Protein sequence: CAWSLRIEQFF.

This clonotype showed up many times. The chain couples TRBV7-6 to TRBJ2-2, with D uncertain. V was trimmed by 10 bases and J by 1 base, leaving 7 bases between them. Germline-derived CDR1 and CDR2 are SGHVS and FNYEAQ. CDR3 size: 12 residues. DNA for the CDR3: TGTGCCACCGACCGGAACACCGGGGAGCTGTTTTTT. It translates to CATDRNTGELFF.

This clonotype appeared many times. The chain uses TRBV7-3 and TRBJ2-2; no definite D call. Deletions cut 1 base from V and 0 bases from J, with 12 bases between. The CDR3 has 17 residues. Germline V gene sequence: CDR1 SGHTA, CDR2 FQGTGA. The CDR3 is CASSLNSGQANTGELFF. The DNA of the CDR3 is TGTGCCAGCAGCTTAAATTCTGGCCAGGCGAACACCGGGGAGCTGTTTTTT.

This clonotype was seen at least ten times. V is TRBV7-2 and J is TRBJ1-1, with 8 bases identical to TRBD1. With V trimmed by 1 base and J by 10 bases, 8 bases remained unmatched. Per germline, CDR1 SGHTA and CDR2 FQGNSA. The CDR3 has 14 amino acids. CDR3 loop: CASSLENSRGRAFF. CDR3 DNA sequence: TGTGCCAGCAGCTTAGAGAATTCCAGGGGGCGAGCTTTCTTT.

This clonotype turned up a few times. This chain's CDR3 is CSVVGANTGELFF. The CDR3 coding sequence is TGCAGTGTCGTCGGGGCCAACACCGGGGAGCTGTTTTTT. The rearrangement joins TRBV20-1 to TRBJ2-2; TRBD1 or TRBD2 may be the D gene (5 bases each). In germline, CDR1 is DFQATT, CDR2 SNEGSKA (reference sequence). The CDR3 has 13 residues. Deletions cut 7 bases from V and 2 bases from J, with 11 bases between.

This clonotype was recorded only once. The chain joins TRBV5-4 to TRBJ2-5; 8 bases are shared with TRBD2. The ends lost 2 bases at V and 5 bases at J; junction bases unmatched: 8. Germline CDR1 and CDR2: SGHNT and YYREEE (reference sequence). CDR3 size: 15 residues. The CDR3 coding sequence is TGTGCCAGCAGCTTTTCGGGGGGGAGCTCTGAGACCCAGTACTTC. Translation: CASSFSGGSSETQYF. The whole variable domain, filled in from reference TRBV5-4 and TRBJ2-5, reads ETGVTQSPTHLIKTRGQQVTLRCSSQSGHNTVSWYQQALGQGPQFIFQYYREEENGRGNFPPRFSGLQFPNYSSELNVNALELDDSALYLCASSFSGGSSETQYFGPGTRLLVL.

The CDR3 loop is CASSFMDTEAFF. DNA of the CDR3: TGTGCCAGCAGCTTCATGGACACTGAAGCTTTCTTT. This chain uses TRBV7-9 with TRBJ1-1; no clear D. Looked up from germline, CDR1 is SEHNR and CDR2 is FQNEAQ (reference sequence). This CDR3 contains 12 residues. V was clipped by 3 bases and J by 3 bases, with 5 bases between them.

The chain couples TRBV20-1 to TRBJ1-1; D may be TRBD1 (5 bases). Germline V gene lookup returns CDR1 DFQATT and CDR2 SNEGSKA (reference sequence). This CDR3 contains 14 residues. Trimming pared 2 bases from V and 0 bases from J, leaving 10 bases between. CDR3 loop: CSARKTDLNTEAFF. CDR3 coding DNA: TGCAGTGCTAGAAAGACAGATCTGAACACTGAAGCTTTCTTT.

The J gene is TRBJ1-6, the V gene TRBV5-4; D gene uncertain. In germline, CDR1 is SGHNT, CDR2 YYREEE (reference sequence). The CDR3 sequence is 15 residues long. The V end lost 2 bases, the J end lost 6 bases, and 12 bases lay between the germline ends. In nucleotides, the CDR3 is TGTGCCAGCAGCTTTAATCTGGGCGCTAATTCACCCCTCCACTTT. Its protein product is CASSFNLGANSPLHF. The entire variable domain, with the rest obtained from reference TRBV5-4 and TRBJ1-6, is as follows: ETGVTQSPTHLIKTRGQQVTLRCSSQSGHNTVSWYQQALGQGPQFIFQYYREEENGRGNFPPRFSGLQFPNYSSELNVNALELDDSALYLCASSFNLGANSPLHFGNGTRLTVT.

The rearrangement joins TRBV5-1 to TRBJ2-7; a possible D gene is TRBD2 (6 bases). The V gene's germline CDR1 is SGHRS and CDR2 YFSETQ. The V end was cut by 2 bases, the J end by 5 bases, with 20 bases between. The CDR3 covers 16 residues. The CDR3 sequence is CASSFLLASVSNEQYF. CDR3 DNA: TGCGCCAGCAGCTTCCTTCTAGCGTCTGTTTCCAACGAGCAGTACTTC.

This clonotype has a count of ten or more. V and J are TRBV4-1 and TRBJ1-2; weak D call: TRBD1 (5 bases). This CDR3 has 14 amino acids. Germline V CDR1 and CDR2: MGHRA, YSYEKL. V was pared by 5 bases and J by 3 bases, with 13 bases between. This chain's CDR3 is CASSKTGTHYGYTF. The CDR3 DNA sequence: TGCGCCAGCAGCAAAACCGGGACCCACTATGGCTACACCTTC.